The present entry profiles one T cell receptor (beta chain) with its context. Amplified regions were TCR beta CDR3 sequences from RNA transcripts. The HTBI set primed first-round TCR CDR3 RT-PCR. Via MiXCR, TCRdb re-called the multiplex PCR reads, giving one row per CDR3 protein. The table shows around 290,000 distinct CDR3 sequences, with roughly 13% occurring only once. The data derive from a study of T cells in Graves' hyperthyroidism and ophthalmopathy. This CDR3 contains 18 residues. V gave up 0 bases and J gave up 3 bases; unmatched junction bases: 6. Per the germline V gene, CDR1 is LGHDT and CDR2 is YNNKEL (reference sequence).

The chain recombines TRBV3-1 with TRBJ2-6; 9 nucleotides align to TRBD1. The material sequenced was blood. This TCR came from a woman in her twenties or thirties with Graves' hyperthyroidism that later progressed to Graves' ophthalmopathy. The DNA of the CDR3 is TGTGCCAGCAGCCAAGAATACGGGACAGGGCTTGGGGCCAACGTCCTGACTTTC. As protein: CASSQEYGTGLGANVLTF.